This T cell receptor (beta chain) was captured in a study of T-cell memory formation after mild COVID-19. Study-wide findings and caveats: Day 15 to 85 contracting clones showed balanced CD4/CD8; later expanders leaned CD4+.

This clonotype has just a few counts. Its cognate antigen is unknown. Via MiXCR, TCRdb re-called the 5' RACE reads, giving one row per CDR3 protein. The data contain about 400,000 distinct CDR3 sequences, over 13% of them singletons. Between the trimmed V and J ends, which lost 0 bases and 10 bases, there was a span of 10 bases. The CDR3 spans 12 residues. Per germline, CDR1 SGHRS and CDR2 YFSETQ. Material for sequencing was PBMCs or a T cell subset sorted from them (not recorded which). The V and J genes are TRBV5-1 and TRBJ1-2; perhaps TRBD1 as D (5 bases). The source is a man younger than 35 who had mild COVID-19 (a few samples of this study predate the infection). Cell type and time point are not known. CDR3 residues: CASSLAGTLYTF. The CDR3 nucleotides read TGCGCCAGCAGCTTGGCCGGGACTCTCTACACCTTC.